The 19 T cell receptor beta chains in this list originate from one sample, sequenced in a study of beta chain features in type 1 diabetes. cDNA synthesis used the whole RNA isolate, giving expressed TCRB sequences. The repertoire was sequenced with immunoSEQ multiplex PCR; TCRdb's copy has only in-frame clones and lacks some. Seen here are about 340,000 clones, 6.5% to 10% observed once, and the top ten hold approximately 0.47%. The specimen sequenced was central memory CD4+ T cells from blood. The source of these receptors is a woman aged 18-29 years in good health.

This rearrangement joins TRBV28 to TRBJ2-7; no firm D call. Deletions cut 3 bases from V and 4 bases from J, with 13 bases between. CDR3 size: 14 residues. The V gene's germline CDR1 is MDHEN and CDR2 SYDVKM. The chain's CDR3 is CASSLLARSYEQYF. In DNA, the CDR3 is TGTGCCAGCAGTTTGCTTGCTAGGAGTTACGAGCAGTACTTC.

This rearrangement joins TRBV7-8 to TRBJ1-1, with D possibly matching TRBD1 (6 bases). The CDR3 length is 14 residues. The ends were cut back, 1 base at V and 5 bases at J, with 11 bases in the middle. CDR1 and CDR2 (germline): SGHVS, FQNEAQ. As DNA, the CDR3 is TGTGCCAGCAGCTTAGGGGTAGGGACAACTGAAGCTTTCTTT. Amino acid sequence: CASSLGVGTTEAFF.

This clone was recorded many times. This sequence joins TRBV5-8 and TRBJ2-1; D gene ambiguous. The germline CDR1 and CDR2 sequences are SGHTS and YDEGEE. This CDR3 spans 16 amino acids. Trimming pared 2 bases from V and 0 bases from J, leaving 12 bases between. CDR3 bases: TGTGCCAGCAGCTTACTTTTCCGGAGCTCCTACAATGAGCAGTTCTTC. This translates into CASSLLFRSSYNEQFF.

This clone was observed many times. CDR3 in DNA: TGTGCCAGCAGACTGGGGAGGGGGCAGCCCCAGCATTTT. Its translation: CASRLGRGQPQHF. This chain links TRBV6-6 with TRBJ1-5; TRBD1 might be the D (6 bases). Trimming cost V 6 bases and J 7 bases, with 13 bases left between them. Germline CDR1 MNHNY, CDR2 SVGAGI (reference sequence). The CDR3 has 13 amino acids.

Remarks on this clone: At one boundary the junction diverges from the germline segment, which might be a read error. The gene calls are TRBV7-3 and TRBJ2-7, with 8 nucleotides matching TRBD2. Germline V lookup: CDR1 SGHTA, CDR2 FQGTGA. This CDR3 has 15 amino acids. CDR3 amino acids: CASSAGPGLVYGQYF. In nucleotides, the CDR3 is TGTGCCAGCAGCGCAGGTCCGGGACTAGTCTACGGGCAGTACTTC.

This clone was detected only a few times. The rearrangement uses TRBV7-8 and TRBJ2-7; the D gene is possibly TRBD2 (6 bases). V was pared by 7 bases and J by 10 bases, with 23 bases between. CDR1 and CDR2 from the germline V gene are SGHVS and FQNEAQ. The length of the CDR3 is 14 residues. The CDR3 loop reads CASTDRDSAAYQYF. Here the CDR3 DNA reads TGTGCCAGCACAGACCGGGACTCCGCCGCTTATCAGTACTTC.

This clone was seen more than once but under ten times. The rearrangement joins TRBV7-3 to TRBJ2-1, with 8 bases matching TRBD2. Germline CDR1 SGHTA, CDR2 FQGTGA. J was trimmed by 6 bases and V by 2 bases; bases with no gene match: 9. The CDR3 consists of 16 residues. In DNA, the CDR3 is TGTGCCAGCAGCTTAGTACCGGGAGGGCAGTTCAATGAGCAGTTCTTC. It codes for CASSLVPGGQFNEQFF.

The V call is TRBV4-3, the J call TRBJ2-7; 8 bases map to TRBD2. Germline loops: CDR1 LGHNA, CDR2 YSLEER. This CDR3 comprises 18 residues. V gave up 0 bases and J gave up 0 bases; unmatched junction bases: 10. The CDR3 DNA sequence: TGCGCCAGCAGCCAAGAGACTCCTCGGGCGGGAGGCTCCTACGAGCAGTACTTC. Residues: CASSQETPRAGGSYEQYF.

Ten or more counts support this clone. The chain uses TRBV6-6 and TRBJ2-3; 7 nucleotides match TRBD2. CDR3 length: 14 amino acids. V trimming: 6 bases; J trimming: 0 bases; junction bases outside the gene matches: 3. Germline loops: CDR1 MNHNY, CDR2 SVGAGI (reference sequence). CDR3 in DNA: TGTGCCAGCAGCAAGCGGGAAAGCACAGATACGCAGTATTTT. Translated: CASSKRESTDTQYF.

The rearrangement uses TRBV27 and TRBJ2-5; D is undetermined. The CDR3 has 13 amino acids. Trimming took off 5 bases at V and 1 base at J, with 8 bases between the two ends. Germline-derived CDR1 and CDR2 are MNHEY and SMNVEV (reference sequence). The CDR3 DNA follows: TGTGCCAGCAGTCCCCGGCTCCAAGAGACCCAGTACTTC. Its protein is CASSPRLQETQYF.

This clone was picked up a small number of times. The chain combines TRBV9 with TRBJ2-5; a possible D gene is TRBD2 (6 bases). Trimming cost V 3 bases and J 5 bases, with 20 bases left between them. The CDR3 consists of 16 residues. Germline-derived CDR1 and CDR2 are SGDLS and YYNGEE. This CDR3 is CASSAPSSGPRETQYF. CDR3 nucleotides: TGTGCCAGCAGCGCTCCCTCAAGCGGGCCCCGGGAGACCCAGTACTTC.

The table lists this clone with a few counts. This rearrangement joins TRBV27 to TRBJ2-2; no clear D. The CDR3 is made up of 20 amino acids. V was pared by 3 bases and J by 3 bases, with 26 bases between. From germline, CDR1 is MNHEY and CDR2 SMNVEV (reference sequence). The CDR3 here is CASSFRLGRSLGFDTGELFF. The CDR3 DNA reads as TGTGCCAGCAGTTTCCGCCTAGGTAGATCTTTAGGGTTCGACACCGGGGAGCTGTTTTTT.

The chain employs TRBV28 and TRBJ2-1; the match to TRBD2 covers 12 bases. The V segment lost 5 bases and the J segment 2 bases; nucleotides outside the gene matches: 10. The CDR3 extends over 18 amino acids. CDR1 and CDR2 from the germline V gene are MDHEN and SYDVKM. CDR3 coding DNA: TGTGCCAGCAGTCCCATCGGTCTAGCGGGAGGGCCCTACAATGAGCAGTTCTTC. This gives the protein CASSPIGLAGGPYNEQFF.

Ten or more counts support this clone. V and J are TRBV14 and TRBJ2-1; TRBD2 agrees at 12 bases. Looked up from germline, CDR1 is SGHDN and CDR2 is FVKESK. The CDR3 totals 15 residues. With V trimmed by 1 base and J by 10 bases, 5 bases remained unmatched. The CDR3 here is CASSQGTSGVREQFF. The CDR3 DNA reads TGTGCCAGCAGCCAAGGGACTAGCGGGGTAAGGGAGCAGTTCTTC.

This clone was seen many times. The J gene is TRBJ2-3, the V gene TRBV10-2, with D maybe TRBD1 (5 bases). The CDR3 length is 14 residues. Germline V CDR1 and CDR2: WSHSY, SAAADI. Trimming cost V 8 bases and J 0 bases, with 12 bases left between them. Here the CDR3 DNA reads TGCGCCAGCGGGGCAGTTACTAGCACAGATACGCAGTATTTT. Amino acid sequence: CASGAVTSTDTQYF.

This clone was observed a handful of times. The gene calls are TRBV10-1 and TRBJ2-1; 8 nucleotides align to TRBD1. The J segment lost 6 bases and the V segment lost 7 bases, leaving 11 bases of the junction unmatched. Germline-derived CDR1 and CDR2 are WNHNN and SYGVQD (reference sequence). CDR3 length: 15 amino acids. The CDR3 spells CASTGPGGAFNEQFF. CDR3 sequence (DNA): TGCGCCAGCACGGGGCCAGGGGGCGCTTTCAATGAGCAGTTCTTC.

The chain recombines TRBV6-5 with TRBJ2-3; D might be TRBD2 (6 bases). CDR1 MNHEY and CDR2 SVGAGI come from the germline V gene. This CDR3 comprises 15 residues. Trimming stripped 8 bases from V and 3 bases from J, with 18 bases between. CDR3 DNA sequence: TGTGCCAGCGGGGACCACGGGAGCTCGACAGATACGCAGTATTTT. It encodes CASGDHGSSTDTQYF.

This clone was observed many times. The genes are TRBV5-1 and TRBJ2-1, with D possibly being TRBD1 (5 bases). Germline lookup yields CDR1 SGHRS and CDR2 YFSETQ. CDR3 size: 13 residues. The ends were cut back, 3 bases at V and 15 bases at J, with 19 bases in the middle. The CDR3 region is CASSSTSGWLLFF. The CDR3 nucleotides are TGCGCCAGCAGCTCAACCTCAGGGTGGCTCCTGTTCTTC.

The chain has TRBV5-8 and TRBJ2-3; D unclear. The CDR3 covers 14 residues. V lost 7 bases and J lost 3, with 15 bases in between. The germline CDR1 and CDR2 sequences are SGHTS and YDEGEE. DNA for the CDR3: TGTGCCAGCCCGATCTTGCCCCCGACAGATACGCAGTATTTT. It is translated as CASPILPPTDTQYF.